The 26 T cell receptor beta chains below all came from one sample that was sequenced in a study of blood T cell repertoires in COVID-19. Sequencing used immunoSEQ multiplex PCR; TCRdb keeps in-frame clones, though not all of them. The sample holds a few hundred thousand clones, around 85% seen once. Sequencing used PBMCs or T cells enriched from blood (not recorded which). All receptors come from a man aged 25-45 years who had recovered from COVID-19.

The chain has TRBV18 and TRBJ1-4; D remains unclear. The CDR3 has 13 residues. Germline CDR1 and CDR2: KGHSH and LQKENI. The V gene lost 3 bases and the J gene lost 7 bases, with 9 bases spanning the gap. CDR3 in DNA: TGTGCCAGCTCACCCAACCGGTCTGAAAAACTGTTTTTT. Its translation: CASSPNRSEKLFF.

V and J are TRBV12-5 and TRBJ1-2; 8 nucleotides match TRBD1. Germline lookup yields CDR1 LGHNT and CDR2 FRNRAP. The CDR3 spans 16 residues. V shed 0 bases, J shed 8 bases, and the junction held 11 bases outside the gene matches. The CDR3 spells CASGLVQGDSADGYTF. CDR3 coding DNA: TGTGCTAGTGGTTTGGTACAGGGGGACTCCGCGGACGGCTACACCTTC.

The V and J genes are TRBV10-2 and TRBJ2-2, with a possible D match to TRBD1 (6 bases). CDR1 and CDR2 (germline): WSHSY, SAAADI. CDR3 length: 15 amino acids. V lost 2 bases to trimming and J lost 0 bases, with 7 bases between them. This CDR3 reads CASSERQANTGELFF. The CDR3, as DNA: TGCGCCAGCAGTGAGAGACAGGCGAACACCGGGGAGCTGTTTTTT.

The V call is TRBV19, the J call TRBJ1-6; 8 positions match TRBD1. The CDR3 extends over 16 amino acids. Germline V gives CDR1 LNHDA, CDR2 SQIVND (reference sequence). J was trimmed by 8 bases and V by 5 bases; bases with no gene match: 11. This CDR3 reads CASSPGRGRGHSPLHF. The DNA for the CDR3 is TGTGCCAGTAGTCCCGGACGGGGCAGGGGGCATTCACCCCTCCACTTT. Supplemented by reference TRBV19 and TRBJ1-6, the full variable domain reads DGGITQSPKYLFRKEGQNVTLSCEQNLNHDAMYWYRQDPGQGLRLIYYSQIVNDFQKGDIAEGYSVSREKKESFPLTVTSAQKNPTAFYLCASSPGRGRGHSPLHFGNGTRLTVT.

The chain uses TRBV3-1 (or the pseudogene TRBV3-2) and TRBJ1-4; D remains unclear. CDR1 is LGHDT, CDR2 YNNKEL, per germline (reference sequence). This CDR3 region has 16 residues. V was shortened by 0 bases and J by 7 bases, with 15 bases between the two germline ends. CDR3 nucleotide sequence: TGTGCCAGCAGCCAAGACCTCCGGGCTCGGGGTGAAAAACTGTTTTTT. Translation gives CASSQDLRARGEKLFF.

CDR3 protein: CASSVDAGGLWEQYF. The CDR3 nucleotides are TGTGCCAGCAGCGTAGATGCGGGGGGCCTATGGGAGCAGTACTTC. The chain is built from TRBV9 and TRBJ2-7; 8 nucleotides line up with TRBD2. CDR3 size: 15 residues. V shed 0 bases, J shed 7 bases, and the junction held 9 bases outside the gene matches. Germline CDR1 and CDR2: SGDLS and YYNGEE.

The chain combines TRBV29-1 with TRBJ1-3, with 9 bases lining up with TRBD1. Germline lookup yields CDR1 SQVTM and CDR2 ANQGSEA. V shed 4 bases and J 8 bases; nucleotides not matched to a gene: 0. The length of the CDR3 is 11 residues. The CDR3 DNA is TGCAGCGTTGGACAGGGGGACACCATATATTTT. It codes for CSVGQGDTIYF.

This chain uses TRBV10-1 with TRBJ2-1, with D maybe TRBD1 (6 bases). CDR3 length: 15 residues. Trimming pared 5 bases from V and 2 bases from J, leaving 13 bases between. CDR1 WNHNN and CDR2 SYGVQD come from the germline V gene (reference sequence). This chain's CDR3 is CASSNRDTTYNEQFF. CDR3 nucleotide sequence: TGCGCCAGCAGTAACCGGGACACCACCTACAATGAGCAGTTCTTC.

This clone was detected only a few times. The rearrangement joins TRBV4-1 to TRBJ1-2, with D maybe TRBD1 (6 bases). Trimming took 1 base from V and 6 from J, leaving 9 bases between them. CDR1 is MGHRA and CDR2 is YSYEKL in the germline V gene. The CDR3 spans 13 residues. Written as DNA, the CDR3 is TGCGCCAGCAGCCAAGCAAAGGGGGATGGCTACACCTTC. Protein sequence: CASSQAKGDGYTF.

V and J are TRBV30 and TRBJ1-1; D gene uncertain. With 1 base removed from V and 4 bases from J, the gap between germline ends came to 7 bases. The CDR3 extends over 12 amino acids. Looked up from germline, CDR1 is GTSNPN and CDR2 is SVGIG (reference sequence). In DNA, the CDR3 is TGTGCCTGGAGTGGGAGCCCCACTGAAGCTTTCTTT. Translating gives CAWSGSPTEAFF.

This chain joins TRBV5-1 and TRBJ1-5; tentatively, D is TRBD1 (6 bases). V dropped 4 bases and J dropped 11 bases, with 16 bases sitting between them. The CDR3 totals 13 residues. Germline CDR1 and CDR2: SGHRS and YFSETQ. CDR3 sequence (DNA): TGCGCCAGCAGCCTCACAGGGATATCAGCCCAGCATTTT. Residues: CASSLTGISAQHF.

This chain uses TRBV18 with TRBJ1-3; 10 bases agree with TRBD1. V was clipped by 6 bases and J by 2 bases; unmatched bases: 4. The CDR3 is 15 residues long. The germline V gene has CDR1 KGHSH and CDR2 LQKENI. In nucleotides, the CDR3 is TGTGCCAGCTCCCTCGGGACAGGGGCTGGAAACACCATATATTTT. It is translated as CASSLGTGAGNTIYF.

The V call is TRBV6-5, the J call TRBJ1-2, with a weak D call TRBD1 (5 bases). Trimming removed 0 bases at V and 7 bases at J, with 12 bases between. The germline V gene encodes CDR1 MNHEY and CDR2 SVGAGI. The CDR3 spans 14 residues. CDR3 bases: TGTGCCAGCAGTTACTCGTCCCAGGGTGGTGGCTACACCTTC. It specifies CASSYSSQGGGYTF.

Written as DNA, the CDR3 is TGTGCCAGCAGCGTAGTGGGCAGTGCTTCCTCCACAGATACGCAGTATTTT. The encoded protein is CASSVVGSASSTDTQYF. This chain connects TRBV9 to TRBJ2-3; D uncertain. The V end lost 0 bases, the J end lost 2 bases, and 16 bases lay between the germline ends. This CDR3 is built from 17 residues. CDR1 and CDR2 from the germline V gene are SGDLS and YYNGEE.

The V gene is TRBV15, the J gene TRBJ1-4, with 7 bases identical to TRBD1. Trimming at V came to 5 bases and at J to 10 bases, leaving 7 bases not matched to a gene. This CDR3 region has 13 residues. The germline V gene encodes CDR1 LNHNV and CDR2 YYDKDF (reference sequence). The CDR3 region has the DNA TGTGCCACCAGCGAATACAGGGGCCGAAAACTGTTTTTT. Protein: CATSEYRGRKLFF.

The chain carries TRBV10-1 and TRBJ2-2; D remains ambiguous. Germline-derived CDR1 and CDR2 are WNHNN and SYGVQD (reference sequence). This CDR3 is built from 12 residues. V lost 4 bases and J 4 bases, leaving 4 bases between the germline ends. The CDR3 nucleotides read TGCGCCAGCAGTGCCCTCACCGGGGAGCTGTTTTTT. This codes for CASSALTGELFF.

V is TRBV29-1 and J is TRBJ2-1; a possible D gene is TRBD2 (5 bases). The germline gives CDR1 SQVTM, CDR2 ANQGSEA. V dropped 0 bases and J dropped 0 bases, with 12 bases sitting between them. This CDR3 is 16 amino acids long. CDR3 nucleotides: TGCAGCGTTGAAGACGAGGTGGGGAGCTCCTACAATGAGCAGTTCTTC. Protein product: CSVEDEVGSSYNEQFF.

The CDR3 is CASSPITGTGSTEAFF. The CDR3 nucleotides are TGTGCCAGCTCACCCATAACCGGGACAGGGAGCACTGAAGCTTTCTTT. The rearrangement uses TRBV18 and TRBJ1-1; 9 positions match TRBD1. The germline V gene has CDR1 KGHSH and CDR2 LQKENI. V shed 3 bases and J 4 bases; nucleotides not matched to a gene: 9. The CDR3 contains 16 residues.

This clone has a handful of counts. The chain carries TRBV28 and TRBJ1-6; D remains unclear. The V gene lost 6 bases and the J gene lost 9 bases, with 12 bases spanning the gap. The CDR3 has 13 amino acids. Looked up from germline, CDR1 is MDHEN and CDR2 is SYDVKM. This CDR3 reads CASRPARGSPLHF. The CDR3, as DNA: TGTGCCAGCAGGCCCGCCCGGGGTTCACCCCTCCACTTT.

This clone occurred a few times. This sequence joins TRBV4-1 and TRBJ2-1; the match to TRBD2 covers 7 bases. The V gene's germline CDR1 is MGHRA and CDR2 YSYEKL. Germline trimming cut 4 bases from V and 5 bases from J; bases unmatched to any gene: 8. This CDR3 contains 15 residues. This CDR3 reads CASSPGTTPHNEQFF. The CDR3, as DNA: TGCGCCAGCAGCCCAGGGACTACCCCCCACAATGAGCAGTTCTTC.

CDR3 region: CASSQGADQYQPQHF. Here the CDR3 DNA reads TGCGCCAGCAGCCAAGGGGCAGACCAATACCAGCCCCAGCATTTT. This sequence joins TRBV4-3 and TRBJ1-5; D unresolved. Trimming took 1 base from V and 7 from J, leaving 14 bases between them. The length of the CDR3 is 15 residues. CDR1 LGHNA and CDR2 YSLEER come from the germline V gene.

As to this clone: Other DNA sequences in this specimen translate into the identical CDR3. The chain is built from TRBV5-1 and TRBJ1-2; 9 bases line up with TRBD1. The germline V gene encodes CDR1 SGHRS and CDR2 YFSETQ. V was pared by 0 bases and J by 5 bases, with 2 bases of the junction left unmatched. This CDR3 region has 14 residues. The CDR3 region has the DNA TGCGCCAGCAGCTTGGAGGGACAGGGATATGGCTACACCTTC. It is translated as CASSLEGQGYGYTF.

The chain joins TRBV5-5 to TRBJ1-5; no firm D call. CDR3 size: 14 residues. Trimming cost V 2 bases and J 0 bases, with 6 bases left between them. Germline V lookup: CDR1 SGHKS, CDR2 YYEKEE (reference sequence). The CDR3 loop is CASSFGVSNQPQHF. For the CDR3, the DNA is TGTGCCAGCAGCTTCGGAGTTAGCAATCAGCCCCAGCATTTT.

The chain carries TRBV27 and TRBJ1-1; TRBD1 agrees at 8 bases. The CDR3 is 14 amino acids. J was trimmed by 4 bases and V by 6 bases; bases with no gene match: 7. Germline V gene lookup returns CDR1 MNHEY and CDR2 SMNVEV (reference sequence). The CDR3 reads CASRPQGASTEAFF. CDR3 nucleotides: TGTGCCAGCAGACCGCAGGGGGCCAGCACTGAAGCTTTCTTT.

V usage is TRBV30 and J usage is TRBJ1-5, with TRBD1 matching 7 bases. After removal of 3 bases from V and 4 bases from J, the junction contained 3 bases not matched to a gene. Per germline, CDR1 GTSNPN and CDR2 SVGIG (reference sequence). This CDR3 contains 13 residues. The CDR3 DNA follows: TGTGCCTGGAGGGGGGACAGTAATCAGCCCCAGCATTTT. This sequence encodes CAWRGDSNQPQHF. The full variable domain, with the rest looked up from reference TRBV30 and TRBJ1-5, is SQTIHQWPATLVQPVGSPLSLECTVEGTSNPNLYWYRQAAGRGLQLLFYSVGIGQISSEVPQNLSASRPQDRQFILSSKKLLLSDSGFYLCAWRGDSNQPQHFGDGTRLSIL.

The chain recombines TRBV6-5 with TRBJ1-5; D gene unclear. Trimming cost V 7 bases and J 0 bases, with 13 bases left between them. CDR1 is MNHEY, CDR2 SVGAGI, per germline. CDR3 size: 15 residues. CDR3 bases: TGTGCCAGCATATTAAAGGAGAATAGCAATCAGCCCCAGCATTTT. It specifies CASILKENSNQPQHF.